These T cell receptor beta chains were read from a single sample in a study of T-cell reconstitution after alpha-beta-depleted transplantation in children. MiXCR, run by TCRdb on the PCR reads, gives a single entry per CDR3 protein. Of 750,000 to 950,000 distinct CDR3 sequences in the sample, about 16% were seen once. The sample consisted of PBMCs, mostly from graft donor cells, taken 360 days after TCRalphabeta/CD19-depleted stem cell transplant. These receptors all stem from a male patient younger than 18 who had a stem cell transplant for acute lymphoblastic leukemia, so the T cells may come from the graft donor. CDR3s include the opening cysteine and the closing phenylalanine or tryptophan. A D gene is named only where the DNA matches it firmly. Some rows have no size entry. The others give once, few or many, or a class for an expanded clone.

clone size,J gene,V gene,D gene,CDR3 DNA,CDR3 protein
few,TRBJ2-7,TRBV25-1,.,TGTGCCAGCAGTGAATCTCTAGGGGGGTACGAGCAGTACTTC,CASSESLGGYEQYF
.,TRBJ2-3,TRBV4-1,TRBD2,TGCGCCAGCAGCCTGCTTGTAGCGGGATTGGGTAATACGCAGTATTTT,CASSLLVAGLGNTQYF
.,TRBJ1-6,TRBV12-3/TRBV12-4,.,TGTGCCAGCAGTAGGACAGCTTTCCGATCACCCCTCCACTTT,CASSRTAFRSPLHF
many,TRBJ2-7,TRBV4-2,.,TGTGCCAGCAGCCAGGAGGGATCCTACGAGCAGTACTTC,CASSQEGSYEQYF
.,TRBJ2-7,TRBV20-1,.,TGCAGTGCTAGTGCGCTGGACTCCTTAGAGCAGTACTTC,CSASALDSLEQYF
.,TRBJ2-5,TRBV10-2,.,TGCGCCAGCAGGAGACGGTTCCAAGAGACCCAGTACTTC,CASRRRFQETQYF
few,TRBJ1-2,TRBV28,.,TGTGCCAGCAGGGGTAACGGCTACACCTTC,CASRGNGYTF
many,TRBJ2-1,TRBV5-5,TRBD2,TGTGCCAGCAGCCCCCCCCTGGCGGGAGTCTACAATGAGCAGTTCTTC,CASSPPLAGVYNEQFF
.,TRBJ2-3,TRBV15,.,TGTGCCACCAGCAGGTCATCAGGACGGCACACAGATACGCAGTATTTT,CATSRSSGRHTDTQYF
.,TRBJ2-2,TRBV1,.,TGCACCAGCAGCCTGACAGGGGGAGGGGAGCTGTTTTTT,CTSSLTGGGELFF
few,TRBJ2-3,TRBV14,TRBD2,TGTGCCAGCAGAGATAGCGGGAGCTCCACAGATACGCAGTATTTT,CASRDSGSSTDTQYF
few,TRBJ1-3,TRBV10-3,.,TGTGCCATCAGTGAGTCTGAGCTTCGCTCTGGAAACACCATATATTTT,CAISESELRSGNTIYF
few,TRBJ2-1,TRBV27,.,TGTGCCAGCAGTTTATCGGCTAACGGCGGAATAGCGGCCTACAATGAGCAGTTCTTC,CASSLSANGGIAAYNEQFF
few,TRBJ2-1,TRBV6-5,TRBD2,TGTGCCAGCAGCGGACTAGCGGGAACCAATGAGCAGTTCTTC,CASSGLAGTNEQFF
.,TRBJ2-4,TRBV4-1,.,TGCGCCAGCAACTCAGGGGGGCTAGCCAAAAACATTCAGTACTTC,CASNSGGLAKNIQYF
.,TRBJ2-7,TRBV4-1,.,TGCGCCAGCAGCCACTTCAACTACGAGCAGTACTTC,CASSHFNYEQYF
few,TRBJ2-1,TRBV27,.,TGTGCCAGCAGTTTCGCAGGCGTCTATGAGCAGTTCTTC,CASSFAGVYEQFF
.,TRBJ2-3,TRBV18,TRBD2,TGTGCCAGCTCACAGTACCTAGCGGGAGAGAGCACAGATACGCAGTATTTT,CASSQYLAGESTDTQYF
.,TRBJ2-1,TRBV7-8,.,TGTGCCAGCAGCTTAGCCTGGTCCTACAATGAGCAGTTCTTC,CASSLAWSYNEQFF
many,TRBJ2-4,TRBV7-2,TRBD2,TGTGCCAGCAGCAACGGGCCGAGACTAGCGATCCCCTCGGGGGCCAAAAACATTCAGTACTTC,CASSNGPRLAIPSGAKNIQYF
many,TRBJ2-1,TRBV5-1,.,TGCGCCAGCAGCTTGGTAAGCGGAGTACCTAATGAGCAGTTCTTC,CASSLVSGVPNEQFF
few,TRBJ2-1,TRBV6-1,TRBD2,TGTGCCAGCAGTATCGGACTAGTCTATGAGCAGTTCTTC,CASSIGLVYEQFF
.,TRBJ1-4,TRBV27,TRBD1,TGTGCCAGCAGACCCTGGGCAGGGGGGGATGAAAAACTGTTTTTT,CASRPWAGGDEKLFF
.,TRBJ2-1,TRBV9,.,TGTGCCAGCAGCCGGACGGTTACCTACAATGAGCAGTTCTTC,CASSRTVTYNEQFF
few,TRBJ2-7,TRBV28,.,TGTGCCAGCAGTTTATGGGGCGGGACGGGATACGAGCAGTACTTC,CASSLWGGTGYEQYF
many,TRBJ2-2,TRBV7-2,.,TGTGCCATTTCGACTAGTCCCCCCGGGGAGCTGTTTTTT,CAISTSPPGELFF
.,TRBJ1-1,TRBV12-3/TRBV12-4,.,TGTGCCAGCAGTGGGCGAAGGGGGAACACTGAAGCTTTCTTT,CASSGRRGNTEAFF
.,TRBJ2-1,TRBV13,.,TGTGCCAGCAGCTTAAGAGGCGGTCAGATAGACAATGAGCAGTTCTTC,CASSLRGGQIDNEQFF
.,TRBJ2-7,TRBV24-1,.,TGTGCCACCCAGGAGGGTCTATCCTACGAGCAGTACTTC,CATQEGLSYEQYF
.,TRBJ2-1,TRBV5-1,TRBD1,TGCGCCAGCAGCTTGGCCTTACAGGGGGCTAATGAGCAGTTCTTC,CASSLALQGANEQFF
few,TRBJ2-5,TRBV7-3,.,TGTGCCAGCAGCTCCCCCGGGACAAAAGAGACCCAGTACTTC,CASSSPGTKETQYF
.,TRBJ1-5,TRBV5-1,TRBD1,TGCGCCAGCATGACAGGGGGCACCTCACGCTTAAGCCAGCCCCAGCATTTT,CASMTGGTSRLSQPQHF
.,TRBJ1-1,TRBV14,.,TGTGCCAGCAGCCAAGGACAGCCTAACACTGAAGCTTTCTTT,CASSQGQPNTEAFF
few,TRBJ2-7,TRBV5-1,.,TGCGCCAGCAGCTTGGGGCTAGTTGCCCCCTACGAGCAGTACTTC,CASSLGLVAPYEQYF
few,TRBJ2-3,TRBV12-3/TRBV12-4,.,TGTGCCAGCAGAACGGGAGCTAGCACAGATACGCAGTATTTT,CASRTGASTDTQYF
.,TRBJ2-1,TRBV7-9,TRBD1,TGTGCCAGCAGCTCCACCGGGACAGGGGCTTCCAACAATGAGCAGTTCTTC,CASSSTGTGASNNEQFF
few,TRBJ2-7,TRBV9,.,TGTGCCAGCAGCGTAGGATCAAAGCGGGAGCAGTACTTC,CASSVGSKREQYF
many,TRBJ2-7,TRBV5-1,TRBD2,TGCGCCAGCAGCCCCTCTAGCGGGCTATCCTACGAGCAGTACTTC,CASSPSSGLSYEQYF
few,TRBJ2-5,TRBV20-1,TRBD2,TGCACCGCGGTGATAGCGGGCCGAGAGACCCAGTACTTC,CTAVIAGRETQYF
.,TRBJ2-1,TRBV6-1,TRBD2,TGTGCCAGCAGTATGACTAGCGGGAGCCACAATGAGCAGTTCTTC,CASSMTSGSHNEQFF
.,TRBJ2-7,TRBV29-1,TRBD2,TGCAGCGTTGCTCATGGGACTAGCGCCTCCTACGAGCAGTACTTC,CSVAHGTSASYEQYF